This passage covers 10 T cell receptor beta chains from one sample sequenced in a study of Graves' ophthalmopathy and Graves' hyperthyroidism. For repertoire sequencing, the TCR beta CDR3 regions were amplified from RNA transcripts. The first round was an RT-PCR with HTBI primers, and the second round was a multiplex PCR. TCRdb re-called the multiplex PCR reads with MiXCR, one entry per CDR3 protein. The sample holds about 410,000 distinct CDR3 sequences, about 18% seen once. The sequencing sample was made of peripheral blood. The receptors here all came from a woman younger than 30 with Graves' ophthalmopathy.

The CDR3 DNA is TGTGCCAGCAGTTACACCAGATCTGCGGGCGAGCAGTACTTC. Its translation is CASSYTRSAGEQYF. The chain combines TRBV6-2 or TRBV6-3 with TRBJ2-7; perhaps TRBD2 as D (5 bases). Germline V lookup: CDR1 MNHEY, CDR2 SVGEGT. V lost 2 bases to trimming and J lost 6 bases, with 14 bases between them. The CDR3 spans 14 residues.

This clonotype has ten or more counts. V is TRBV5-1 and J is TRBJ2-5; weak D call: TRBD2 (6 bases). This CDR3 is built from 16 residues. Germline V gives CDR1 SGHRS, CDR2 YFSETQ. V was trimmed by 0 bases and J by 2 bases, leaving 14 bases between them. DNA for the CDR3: TGCGCCAGCAGCTTGGCGGAGGGAAGGGGACAAGAGACCCAGTACTTC. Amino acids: CASSLAEGRGQETQYF. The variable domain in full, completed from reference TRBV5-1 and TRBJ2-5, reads KAGVTQTPRYLIKTRGQQVTLSCSPISGHRSVSWYQQTPGQGLQFLFEYFSETQRNKGNFPGRFSGRQFSNSRSEMNVSTLELGDSALYLCASSLAEGRGQETQYFGPGTRLLVL.

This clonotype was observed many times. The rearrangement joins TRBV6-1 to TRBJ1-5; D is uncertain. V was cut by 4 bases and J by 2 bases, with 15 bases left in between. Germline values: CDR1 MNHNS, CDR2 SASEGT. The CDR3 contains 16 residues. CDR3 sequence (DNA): TGTGCCAGCAGTGCCCTCCCCACTCAAGGCAATCAGCCCCAGCATTTT. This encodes CASSALPTQGNQPQHF.

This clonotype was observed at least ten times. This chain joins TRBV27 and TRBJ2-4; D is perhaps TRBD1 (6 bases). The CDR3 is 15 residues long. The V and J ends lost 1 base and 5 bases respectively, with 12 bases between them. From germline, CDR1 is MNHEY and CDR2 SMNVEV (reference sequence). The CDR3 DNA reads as TGTGCCAGCAGTTTATTGTACCCAGGGGAAAACATTCAGTACTTC. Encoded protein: CASSLLYPGENIQYF.

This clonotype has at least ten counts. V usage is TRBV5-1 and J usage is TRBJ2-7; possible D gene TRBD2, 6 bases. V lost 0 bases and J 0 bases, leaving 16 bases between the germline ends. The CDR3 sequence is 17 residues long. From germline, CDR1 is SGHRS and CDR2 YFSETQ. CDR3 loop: CASSLAGYGSASYEQYF. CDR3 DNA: TGCGCCAGCAGCTTGGCCGGTTACGGGAGTGCCTCCTACGAGCAGTACTTC.

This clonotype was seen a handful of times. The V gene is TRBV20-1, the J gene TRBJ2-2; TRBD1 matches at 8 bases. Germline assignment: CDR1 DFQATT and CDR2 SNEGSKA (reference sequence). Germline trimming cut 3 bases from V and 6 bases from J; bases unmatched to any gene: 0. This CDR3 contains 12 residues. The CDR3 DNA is TGCAGTGCTAGGACAGGGGCCGGGGAGCTGTTTTTT. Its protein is CSARTGAGELFF.

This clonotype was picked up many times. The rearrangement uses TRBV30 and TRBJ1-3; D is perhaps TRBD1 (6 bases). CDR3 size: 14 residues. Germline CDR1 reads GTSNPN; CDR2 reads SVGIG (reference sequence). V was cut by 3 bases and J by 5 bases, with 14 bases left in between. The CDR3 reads CAWREIGQRNTIYF. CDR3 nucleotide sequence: TGTGCCTGGAGAGAGATCGGACAGAGAAACACCATATATTTT.

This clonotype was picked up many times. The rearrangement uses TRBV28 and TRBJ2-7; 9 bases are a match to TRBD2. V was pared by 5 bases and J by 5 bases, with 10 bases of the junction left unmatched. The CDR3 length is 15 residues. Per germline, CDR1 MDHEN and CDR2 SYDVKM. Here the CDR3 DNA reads TGTGCCAGCAGTCAATCCCGGGTAGCGGGAGACGAGCAGTACTTC. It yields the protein CASSQSRVAGDEQYF.

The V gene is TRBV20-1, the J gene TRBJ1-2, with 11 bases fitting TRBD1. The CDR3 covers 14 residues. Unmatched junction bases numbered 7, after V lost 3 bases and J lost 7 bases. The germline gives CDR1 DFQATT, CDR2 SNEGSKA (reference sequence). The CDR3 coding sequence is TGCAGTGCTAGGCAGGACAGGGGGCGTGGTGGCTACACCTTC. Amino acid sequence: CSARQDRGRGGYTF.

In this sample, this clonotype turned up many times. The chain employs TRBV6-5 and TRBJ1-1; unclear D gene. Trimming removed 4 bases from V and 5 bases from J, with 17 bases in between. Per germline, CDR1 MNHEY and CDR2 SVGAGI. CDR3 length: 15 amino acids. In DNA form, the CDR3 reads TGTGCCAGCAGTTCAGGTGGGATAGGATGGACTGAAGCTTTCTTT. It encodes CASSSGGIGWTEAFF.